This T cell receptor (beta chain) was recovered during a study of blood T cell repertoires in COVID-19. On the study more broadly: Donors in the United States, Italy and Spain gave samples during acute or convalescent COVID-19. PBMCs, B-cell-depleted T cells, or T cells provided the cDNA or gDNA that made up the material.

Authors' analysis steps: Reference gene primer amplification in the assay estimated nucleated cell counts. Measured with immunoSEQ multiplex PCR; TCRdb has only the in-frame clones, and not every one. V and J calls and clone size are given by that table; D and trimming were obtained from the DNA. The repertoire holds more than 100,000 clones, with roughly 88% as singletons. Germline V CDR1 and CDR2: KGHSH, LQKENI. Trimming took off 4 bases at V and 0 bases at J, with 15 bases between the two ends. The CDR3 is 17 residues long. The V and J genes are TRBV18 and TRBJ1-4, with D possibly matching TRBD1 (5 bases). The sequenced material came from peripheral blood. The TCR sequence derives from a human donor in a cohort sampled during active COVID-19. CDR3 bases: TGTGCCAGCTCACTCCGACAGATTCGCGCAACTAATGAAAAACTGTTTTTT. Protein: CASSLRQIRATNEKLFF.